These T cell receptor beta chains were read from a single sample in a study of cytomegalovirus exposure and HLA in healthy donors. Assay used: immunoSEQ multiplex PCR; TCRdb lists only in-frame clones, some missing. Found here are about 120,000 clones, under 85% of them singletons; the top ten hold about 1.6%. The sequenced sample consisted of PBMCs. These receptors were taken from a young woman in good health and CMV-seronegative. The CDR3 runs from the conserved cysteine through the conserved F or W. The order of the fields is clone size, V gene, CDR3 length, D gene, J gene, CDR3 protein, CDR3 DNA. D genes are given only for firm matches. Not every row has a clone size; where given, it reads once, few, many or a size class.

-	TRBV6-5	14	TRBD2	TRBJ2-5	CASRHGGAVETQYF	TGTGCCAGCAGACACGGGGGGGCTGTGGAGACCCAGTACTTC
-	TRBV30	15	-	TRBJ1-3	CAWNPRDNSGNTIYF	TGTGCCTGGAACCCCCGGGACAACTCTGGAAACACCATATATTTT
-	TRBV19	13	-	TRBJ1-1	CASSPEGFTEAFF	TGTGCCAGTAGCCCGGAGGGATTCACTGAAGCTTTCTTT
-	TRBV27	18	TRBD1	TRBJ1-4	CASSFQIPGQGRNEKLFF	TGTGCCAGCAGTTTCCAAATCCCGGGACAGGGAAGGAATGAAAAACTGTTTTTT
-	TRBV2	14	TRBD1	TRBJ1-2	CASKGQLANYGYTF	TGTGCCAGCAAGGGACAGTTAGCTAACTATGGCTACACCTTC
-	TRBV7-9	14	-	TRBJ1-2	CASSLGQANYGYTF	TGTGCCAGCAGCTTGGGTCAGGCTAACTATGGCTACACCTTC
-	TRBV25-1	11	TRBD1	TRBJ2-3	CASGDRGAQYF	TGTGCCAGCGGAGACAGGGGCGCGCAGTATTTT
-	TRBV5-1	16	TRBD1	TRBJ2-3	CASSLLQGGLTDTQYF	TGCGCCAGCAGCTTGTTACAGGGGGGACTCACAGATACGCAGTATTTT
-	TRBV10-3	14	-	TRBJ1-1	CAISEETTYTEAFF	TGTGCCATCAGTGAAGAGACAACCTACACTGAAGCTTTCTTT
-	TRBV4-2	17	TRBD2	TRBJ2-3	CASSHDSGGAGKDTQYF	TGTGCCAGCAGCCACGATAGCGGGGGGGCCGGTAAGGATACGCAGTATTTT
-	TRBV4-2	16	-	TRBJ1-3	CASSQEDSDSGNTIYF	TGTGCCAGCAGCCAAGAGGACAGCGACTCTGGAAACACCATATATTTT
-	TRBV5-6	14	-	TRBJ1-1	CASSLVGRNTEAFF	TGTGCCAGCAGCTTGGTTGGCAGGAACACTGAAGCTTTCTTT
-	TRBV30	15	TRBD1	TRBJ2-3	CAWDEQGVVTDTQYF	TGTGCCTGGGATGAACAGGGGGTTGTTACAGATACGCAGTATTTT
medium-sized	TRBV15	14	TRBD1	TRBJ1-4	CATSGDRGPGKLFF	TGTGCCACCAGCGGAGACAGGGGGCCCGGAAAACTGTTTTTT
few	TRBV4-1	19	TRBD2	TRBJ2-5	CASSQDGTSGGPRGETQYF	TGCGCCAGCAGCCAAGACGGGACGAGCGGGGGCCCACGGGGAGAGACCCAGTACTTC
-	TRBV27	13	-	TRBJ2-2	CASSLYRTGELFF	TGTGCCAGCAGTTTATATCGTACCGGGGAGCTGTTTTTT
-	TRBV6-1	11	-	TRBJ1-2	CASGWEGGYTF	TGTGCCAGTGGTTGGGAGGGGGGCTACACCTTC
-	TRBV5-4	13	TRBD1	TRBJ2-1	CASSLTGGFSSFF	TGTGCCAGCAGTTTGACAGGGGGCTTTAGTTCGTTCTTC
few	TRBV5-1	15	-	TRBJ1-1	CASSSGEGMNTEAFF	TGCGCCAGCAGCTCTGGGGAGGGAATGAACACTGAAGCTTTCTTT
-	TRBV30	12	-	TRBJ2-1	CAWKGGNNEQFF	TGTGCCTGGAAGGGGGGGAACAATGAGCAGTTCTTC
-	TRBV19	13	-	TRBJ2-7	CASSTGHTYEQYF	TGTGCCAGTAGTACGGGACATACCTACGAGCAGTACTTC
-	TRBV30	13	TRBD1	TRBJ1-1	CAWAGTAYTEAFF	TGTGCCTGGGCCGGGACAGCTTACACTGAAGCTTTCTTT
-	TRBV27	12	-	TRBJ2-1	CASSLSYNEQFF	TGTGCCAGCAGCCTATCCTACAATGAGCAGTTCTTC
once	TRBV2	14	-	TRBJ1-6	CASSESGSGSPLHF	TGTGCCAGCAGTGAAAGCGGCAGTGGATCACCCCTCCACTTT
-	TRBV4-2	15	TRBD1	TRBJ2-2	CASSRDRGGAGELFF	TGTGCCAGCAGCCGTGACAGGGGTGGTGCCGGGGAGCTGTTTTTT
-	TRBV5-1	15	-	TRBJ2-1	CASSLSQGLADEQFF	TGCGCCAGCAGCTTGTCACAGGGTCTTGCCGATGAGCAGTTCTTC
few	TRBV6-1	14	-	TRBJ1-3	CAALRRGAGNTIYF	TGTGCCGCCCTACGGCGGGGGGCTGGAAACACCATATATTTT
-	TRBV7-6	15	TRBD1	TRBJ2-5	CASSLWDRGQETQYF	TGTGCCAGCAGCTTATGGGACAGGGGCCAAGAGACCCAGTACTTC
-	TRBV9	14	TRBD1	TRBJ1-1	CASSVGQGNTEAFF	TGTGCCAGCAGCGTAGGACAGGGGAACACTGAAGCTTTCTTT
-	TRBV5-1	14	-	TRBJ1-4	CASSLVGAGEKLFF	TGCGCCAGCAGCTTGGTGGGGGCAGGGGAAAAACTGTTTTTT
once	TRBV30	15	TRBD2	TRBJ2-7	CAWSVGGELSYEQYF	TGTGCCTGGAGTGTGGGGGGGGAACTTTCCTACGAGCAGTACTTC
-	TRBV2	15	TRBD1	TRBJ1-2	CASRSGTGVAYGYTF	TGTGCCAGCAGGTCCGGGACAGGGGTGGCCTATGGCTACACCTTC
-	TRBV7-9	15	-	TRBJ1-1	CASSEAGGRNTEAFF	TGTGCCAGCAGCGAAGCTGGTGGGAGGAACACTGAAGCTTTCTTT
-	TRBV5-8	15	TRBD1	TRBJ2-5	CASSSGQGIEETQYF	TGTGCCAGCAGCTCGGGACAGGGGATTGAAGAGACCCAGTACTTC
-	TRBV25-1	15	-	TRBJ1-3	CASSDSGYSGNTIYF	TGTGCCAGCAGTGACTCGGGGTACAGCGGAAACACCATATATTTT
-	TRBV19	14	-	TRBJ1-1	CASSTRVGDTEAFF	TGTGCCAGTAGTACCCGTGTAGGGGACACTGAAGCTTTCTTT
-	TRBV13	13	-	TRBJ1-1	CASSSYRATEAFF	TGTGCCAGCAGCTCCTACAGGGCCACTGAAGCTTTCTTT
-	TRBV28	14	-	TRBJ2-3	CASSPGGSTDTQYF	TGTGCCAGCAGTCCAGGGGGGAGCACAGATACGCAGTATTTT
-	TRBV18	17	-	TRBJ1-3	CASSPIQVSGSGNTIYF	TGTGCCAGCTCACCTATTCAGGTGTCCGGCTCTGGAAACACCATATATTTT
-	TRBV6-5	16	-	TRBJ1-6	CASSYRLEVYNSPLHF	TGTGCCAGCAGTTATCGTTTGGAGGTGTATAATTCACCCCTCCACTTT
-	TRBV30	14	-	TRBJ2-7	CAWSSLRDSYEQYF	TGTGCCTGGAGTTCTCTCAGGGACTCCTACGAGCAGTACTTC
few	TRBV5-6	15	-	TRBJ1-2	CASSLVGQRNYGYTF	TGTGCCAGCAGCTTGGTAGGACAGAGAAACTATGGCTACACCTTC
-	TRBV13	14	-	TRBJ2-2	CASSLGGGGGELFF	TGTGCCAGCAGCTTAGGTGGGGGCGGCGGGGAGCTGTTTTTT
-	TRBV7-2	13	TRBD1	TRBJ1-1	CASSGQVNTEAFF	TGTGCCAGCAGCGGACAGGTGAACACTGAAGCTTTCTTT
-	TRBV6-5	14	TRBD2	TRBJ2-1	CASSRSGGAGEQFF	TGTGCCAGCAGCCGTAGCGGGGGGGCTGGTGAGCAGTTCTTC
-	TRBV4-1	15	-	TRBJ1-6	CASSQGPGEVSPLHF	TGCGCCAGCAGCCAAGGTCCGGGAGAGGTTTCACCCCTCCACTTT
few	TRBV6-5	13	-	TRBJ1-1	CASKGHKNTEAFF	TGTGCCAGCAAGGGACACAAGAACACTGAAGCTTTCTTT
-	TRBV20-1	11	-	TRBJ1-2	CSAGIRGGYTF	TGCAGTGCCGGAATCAGGGGAGGCTACACCTTC
-	TRBV7-2	16	TRBD2	TRBJ2-4	CASSPGLAGGRDIQYF	TGTGCCAGCTCACCGGGACTAGCGGGGGGGCGAGACATTCAGTACTTC
-	TRBV6-5	15	TRBD1	TRBJ2-2	CASSSGQGRTGELFF	TGTGCCAGCAGTTCGGGACAGGGAAGAACCGGGGAGCTGTTTTTT
-	TRBV11-2	11	-	TRBJ1-1	CASSFSTEAFF	TGTGCCAGCAGCTTTAGTACTGAAGCTTTCTTT
-	TRBV5-6	14	-	TRBJ1-1	CASSLAGGGTEAFF	TGTGCCAGCAGCTTGGCGGGGGGGGGCACTGAAGCTTTCTTT
-	TRBV28	13	-	TRBJ1-2	CASSLGRTYGYTF	TGTGCCAGCAGCCTTGGACGGACATATGGCTACACCTTC